This T cell receptor beta chain appears in the sequencing data of a study of OX40 agonist ivuxolimab in advanced cancers. Study results and caveats: No determination was made of the antigen specificity of the expanded peripheral T cells.

V shed 5 bases and J 4 bases; nucleotides not matched to a gene: 7. Germline V CDR1 and CDR2: SSHAT, FNYEAQ (reference sequence). The CDR3 extends over 14 amino acids. This table comes from immunoSEQ multiplex PCR, and its TCRdb copy is limited to in-frame clones, with some not included. The data contain over 55,000 clones, 80% to 90% of them singletons. Worth noting for this clone: Its specificity is not known.

This chain uses TRBV7-7 with TRBJ2-5, with 7 positions matching TRBD1. The specimen comprised CD4+ or CD8+ T cells sorted from blood, sampled in a trial of the OX40 agonist ivuxolimab. This TCR was recovered from an adult with an advanced solid tumor such as melanoma, head and neck, liver or kidney cancer. The CDR3 DNA reads TGTGCCAGCAGCCCTTGGACAGGAGTAGAGACCCAGTACTTC. Residues: CASSPWTGVETQYF. The full variable domain, its missing parts supplied by reference TRBV7-7 and TRBJ2-5, is GAGVSQSPRYKVTKRGQDVTLRCDPISSHATLYWYQQALGQGPEFLTYFNYEAQPDKSGLPSDRFSAERPEGSISTLTIQRTEQRDSAMYRCASSPWTGVETQYFGPGTRLLVL.